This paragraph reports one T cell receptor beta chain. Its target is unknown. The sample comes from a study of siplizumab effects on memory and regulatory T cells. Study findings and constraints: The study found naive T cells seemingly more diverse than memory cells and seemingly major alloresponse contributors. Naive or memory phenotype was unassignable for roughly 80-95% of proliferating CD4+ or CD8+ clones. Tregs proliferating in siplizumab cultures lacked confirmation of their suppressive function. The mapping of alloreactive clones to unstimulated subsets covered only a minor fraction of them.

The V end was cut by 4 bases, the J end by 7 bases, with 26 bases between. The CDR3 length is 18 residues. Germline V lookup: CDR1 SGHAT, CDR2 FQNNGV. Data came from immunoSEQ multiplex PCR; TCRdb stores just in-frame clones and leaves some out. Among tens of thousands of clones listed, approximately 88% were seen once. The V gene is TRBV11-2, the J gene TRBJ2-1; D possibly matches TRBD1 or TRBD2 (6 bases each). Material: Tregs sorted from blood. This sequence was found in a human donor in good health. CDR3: CASSSARVGGTGQNEQFF. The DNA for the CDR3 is TGTGCCAGCAGCTCCGCACGGGTAGGGGGGACTGGACAGAATGAGCAGTTCTTC.